The 2 T cell receptor beta chains reported below all come from one sample, sequenced in a study of technical replicates of blood from a few donors. Produced via immunoSEQ multiplex PCR; TCRdb's table is partial and in-frame only. The sample includes some 84,000 clones, about 91% seen only once; the top ten take around 0.42%. The specimen was T cells isolated from PBMCs. The source of these receptors is a human donor in good health.

V is TRBV5-4 and J is TRBJ2-5; 9 bases are shared with TRBD1. The CDR3 is made up of 14 amino acids. With 4 bases clipped from V and 5 bases from J, the junction kept 6 bases outside the gene matches. Germline V gene sequence: CDR1 SGHNT, CDR2 YYREEE (reference sequence). CDR3 in amino acids: CASSRTGGAETQYF. The CDR3 bases are TGTGCCAGCAGCCGTACAGGGGGCGCCGAGACCCAGTACTTC. Together with reference TRBV5-4 and TRBJ2-5, the CDR3 gives the full variable domain: ETGVTQSPTHLIKTRGQQVTLRCSSQSGHNTVSWYQQALGQGPQFIFQYYREEENGRGNFPPRFSGLQFPNYSSELNVNALELDDSALYLCASSRTGGAETQYFGPGTRLLVL.

The chain is built from TRBV28 and TRBJ1-5; D not resolved. Germline V gene lookup returns CDR1 MDHEN and CDR2 SYDVKM. The CDR3 sequence is 15 residues long. V shed 8 bases and J shed 3 bases, with 17 bases lying between them. CDR3 coding DNA: TGTGCCAGCGGAGGCGACGGCACATACAATCAGCCCCAGCATTTT. Encoded protein: CASGGDGTYNQPQHF.